A single sample gave rise to the 13 T cell receptor beta chains below, sequenced in a study of preoperative IRX-2 immunotherapy in early breast cancer. Clones were sequenced by immunoSEQ multiplex PCR, and TCRdb holds only the in-frame ones, with some missing. The repertoire holds more than 50,000 clones, with around 94% as singletons. Treatment denoted: preoperative locoregional IRX-2 cytokine immunotherapy. Collection took place from a patient treated with IRX-2 immunotherapy. These receptors all stem from a human donor with breast cancer.

This sequence joins TRBV6-5 and TRBJ1-1, with 9 bases matching TRBD1. The CDR3 totals 14 residues. CDR1 and CDR2 from the germline V gene are MNHEY and SVGAGI. V dropped 7 bases and J dropped 5; count of bases not matched to a gene: 8. Written as DNA, the CDR3 is TGTGCCAGCAATCCGACAGGGGGGGGAACTGAAGCTTTCTTT. Translation gives CASNPTGGGTEAFF.

This clone was seen only a few times. This sample includes further DNA sequences coding for the same CDR3. The chain employs TRBV5-4 and TRBJ2-5; D is undetermined. Germline assignment: CDR1 SGHNT and CDR2 YYREEE (reference sequence). V lost 2 bases and J 5 bases, leaving 10 bases between the germline ends. CDR3 length equals 13 residues. The CDR3 DNA reads as TGTGCCAGCAGCTTAGAGCCCGGGGAGACCCAGTACTTC. It is translated as CASSLEPGETQYF. The complete variable domain, with remaining parts taken from reference TRBV5-4 and TRBJ2-5, reads ETGVTQSPTHLIKTRGQQVTLRCSSQSGHNTVSWYQQALGQGPQFIFQYYREEENGRGNFPPRFSGLQFPNYSSELNVNALELDDSALYLCASSLEPGETQYFGPGTRLLVL.

This chain uses TRBV6-5 with TRBJ1-4; possible D gene TRBD1, 5 bases. CDR3 size: 14 residues. The ends were cut back, 1 base at V and 5 bases at J, with 8 bases in the middle. Looked up from germline, CDR1 is MNHEY and CDR2 is SVGAGI. As DNA, the CDR3 is TGTGCCAGCAGTTACTTGGCAGGGAATGAAAAACTGTTTTTT. Translation gives CASSYLAGNEKLFF.

This clone was observed a single time. The V and J genes are TRBV7-9 and TRBJ1-2, with D unclear. This CDR3 has 17 residues. The germline V gene encodes CDR1 SEHNR and CDR2 FQNEAQ (reference sequence). Trimming cost V 1 base and J 2 bases, with 17 bases left between them. CDR3 region: CASSLDGQRLSNYGYTF. Written as DNA, the CDR3 is TGTGCCAGCAGCTTAGATGGTCAGCGCCTATCAAACTATGGCTACACCTTC. The complete variable domain, with remaining parts taken from reference TRBV7-9 and TRBJ1-2, reads DTGVSQNPRHKITKRGQNVTFRCDPISEHNRLYWYRQTLGQGPEFLTYFQNEAQLEKSRLLSDRFSAERPKGSFSTLEIQRTEQGDSAMYLCASSLDGQRLSNYGYTFGSGTRLTVV.

The chain couples TRBV28 to TRBJ1-5; TRBD1 might be the D (6 bases). Trimming took 6 bases from V and 5 from J, leaving 17 bases between them. CDR1 is MDHEN and CDR2 is SYDVKM in the germline V gene. The CDR3 extends over 15 amino acids. The DNA of the CDR3 is TGTGCCAGCAGCCTGGGGGGGACAACCGATCAGCCCCAGCATTTT. This encodes CASSLGGTTDQPQHF.

The genes are TRBV25-1 and TRBJ2-3; 7 bases agree with TRBD2. CDR3 length: 16 amino acids. V shed 4 bases, J shed 3 bases, and the junction held 10 bases outside the gene matches. CDR1 is MGHDK and CDR2 is SYGVNS in the germline V gene. The CDR3 reads CASSGFTGLRTDTQYF. The DNA of the CDR3 is TGTGCCAGCAGTGGCTTCACGGGACTACGTACAGATACGCAGTATTTT.

V and J are TRBV19 and TRBJ2-2; D gene unclear. Germline CDR1 is LNHDA and CDR2 is SQIVND (reference sequence). Trimming stripped 7 bases from V and 3 bases from J, with 15 bases between. The CDR3 runs 15 residues. CDR3 in amino acids: CASNPGDSHTGELFF. CDR3 DNA: TGTGCCAGTAACCCGGGCGACTCACACACCGGGGAGCTGTTTTTT.

The rearrangement links TRBV5-6 to TRBJ2-4, with 9 bases matching TRBD1. Losses at the gene ends were 2 bases for V and 7 bases for J; bases not matched to a gene: 10. Germline CDR1 reads SGHDT; CDR2 reads YYEEEE. The CDR3 loop spans 16 amino acids. In DNA, the CDR3 is TGTGCCAGCAGCTTACCGGGACAGGGAGGTAGGAACATTCAGTACTTC. It codes for CASSLPGQGGRNIQYF. Supplemented by reference TRBV5-6 and TRBJ2-4, the full variable domain reads DAGVTQSPTHLIKTRGQQVTLRCSPKSGHDTVSWYQQALGQGPQFIFQYYEEEERQRGNFPDRFSGHQFPNYSSELNVNALLLGDSALYLCASSLPGQGGRNIQYFGAGTRLSVL.

This clone was picked up a small number of times. The rearrangement uses TRBV4-1 and TRBJ1-6, with D hard to call. This CDR3 spans 11 amino acids. The V end was cut by 3 bases, the J end by 10 bases, with 4 bases between. Germline CDR1 reads MGHRA; CDR2 reads YSYEKL. DNA for the CDR3: TGCGCCAGCAGCCATTACTCACCCCTCCACTTT. Protein product: CASSHYSPLHF.

This clone appeared a single time. The rearrangement links TRBV19 to TRBJ2-5; TRBD2 aligns across 10 bases. After removal of 4 bases from V and 5 bases from J, the junction contained 10 bases not matched to a gene. The CDR3 has 16 residues. Per germline, CDR1 LNHDA and CDR2 SQIVND (reference sequence). CDR3: CASSRLAGARRETQYF. DNA of the CDR3: TGTGCCAGTAGTAGGCTAGCGGGGGCCCGGCGGGAGACCCAGTACTTC.

The chain couples TRBV21-1 to TRBJ2-1; no DNA check was done on the table's D call, TRBD2. TRBV21-1 counts as a pseudogene. The CDR3 spans 18 residues. CDR3 nucleotides: TGTGCCAGCTACGGACTAGCGGGAGAAGGCGGCTCCTACAATGAGCAGTTCTTC. Protein product: CASYGLAGEGGSYNEQFF.

The chain couples TRBV4-2 to TRBJ2-2, with D possibly being TRBD1 or TRBD2 (5 bases each). The germline gives CDR1 LGHNA, CDR2 YNFKEQ. The CDR3 extends over 15 amino acids. Between the trimmed V and J ends, which lost 1 base and 6 bases, there was a span of 12 bases. The CDR3 region is CASSQVIGTSGELFF. The CDR3 coding sequence is TGTGCCAGCAGCCAAGTCATTGGGACGTCCGGGGAGCTGTTTTTT.

This clone has only one observation. The V call is TRBV5-6, the J call TRBJ2-7, with D possibly being TRBD2 (6 bases). The ends were cut back, 3 bases at V and 6 bases at J, with 16 bases in the middle. The CDR3 is 14 amino acids. CDR1 and CDR2 from the germline V gene are SGHDT and YYEEEE. The CDR3 nucleotides are TGTGCCAGCAGCTATTTTCTCCCGGAGGGCGAGCAGTACTTC. It yields the protein CASSYFLPEGEQYF. Full variable domain (remainder filled in from reference TRBV5-6 and TRBJ2-7): DAGVTQSPTHLIKTRGQQVTLRCSPKSGHDTVSWYQQALGQGPQFIFQYYEEEERQRGNFPDRFSGHQFPNYSSELNVNALLLGDSALYLCASSYFLPEGEQYFGPGTRLTVT.